This T cell receptor (beta chain) was found in a study of siplizumab effects on memory and regulatory T cells. Study-level information: Paired mixed lymphocyte reactions compared siplizumab approximately 1 ug/mL against no drug.

Clones were sequenced by immunoSEQ multiplex PCR, and TCRdb holds only the in-frame ones, with some missing. The sample carries 9,500 or so clones, around 40% recorded once. The mixed lymphocyte reaction cells were grown together in coculture at 37°C for around 6 days. As concerns this clone: The target antigen is unknown.

There are 13 residues in the CDR3. In germline, CDR1 is SGHTA, CDR2 FQGTGA. Deletions cut 6 bases from V and 11 bases from J, with 19 bases between. This chain connects TRBV7-3 to TRBJ1-1; D possibly corresponds to TRBD1 (5 bases). The TCR comes from a human donor in good health; the cells came from an allogeneic mixed lymphocyte reaction. The sample taken for sequencing was CFSE-low (dividing) CD8+ T cells sorted from an allogeneic mixed lymphocyte reaction. The CDR3 DNA reads TGTGCCAGCAGTTTTCCCGGGACGTTCCACGCTTTCTTT. This sequence encodes CASSFPGTFHAFF.